The 11 T cell receptor beta chains given below trace back to one sample, sequenced in a study of T-cell reconstitution after alpha-beta-depleted transplantation in children. Study results and limitations: In patients about two months after transplant, alpha-beta T cells reportedly arose from several hundred expanded graft clones.

This sample's TCRbeta library carried unique molecular identifier barcodes. MiXCR was run by TCRdb on the PCR reads, yielding one entry per CDR3 protein. The sample lists about 32,000 distinct CDR3 sequences; 5% to 7% were seen once. For these receptors, no antigen is known. The sequences come from peripheral blood, collected 60 days after TCRalphabeta/CD19-depleted stem cell transplant. The source of these receptors is a child under two years old who had a stem cell transplant for acute myeloid leukemia, so the T cells may come from the graft donor.

In its sample, this clonotype was seen many times. V usage is TRBV4-1 and J usage is TRBJ2-1; TRBD1 aligns across 7 bases. Germline CDR1 MGHRA, CDR2 YSYEKL. The CDR3 is 13 amino acids. V lost 1 base and J lost 8; bases outside the gene matches: 2. CDR3 residues: CASSQGTGHEQFF. In DNA form, the CDR3 reads TGCGCCAGCAGCCAAGGGACAGGTCATGAGCAGTTCTTC.

In its sample, this clonotype was seen many times. The gene calls are TRBV6-1 and TRBJ2-3; 9 nucleotides align to TRBD1. After removal of 5 bases from V and 0 bases from J, the junction contained 9 bases not matched to a gene. The V gene's germline CDR1 is MNHNS and CDR2 SASEGT. The CDR3 loop spans 17 amino acids. The DNA of the CDR3 is TGTGCCAGCAGTCGGGGACAGGGACCTTCTAGCACAGATACGCAGTATTTT. Translating it yields CASSRGQGPSSTDTQYF.

This clonotype has a count of ten or more. This chain connects TRBV29-1 to TRBJ2-2, with 12 positions matching TRBD1. The CDR3 consists of 16 residues. Germline V gene sequence: CDR1 SQVTM, CDR2 ANQGSEA. The V and J ends lost 2 bases and 6 bases, in that order; junction bases with no gene match: 7. The CDR3 region has the DNA TGCAGCGTTGAAACCAGCTGGGACAGGGGGCCCGGGGAGCTGTTTTTT. Translation: CSVETSWDRGPGELFF.

This clonotype was detected ten times or more. The gene calls are TRBV6-5 and TRBJ1-2; 7 bases agree with TRBD1. This CDR3 is 15 amino acids long. Unmatched junction bases numbered 4, after V lost 0 bases and J lost 3 bases. Germline loops: CDR1 MNHEY, CDR2 SVGAGI. CDR3 nucleotide sequence: TGTGCCAGCAGTTACTCCGCAGGGGGTTACTATGGCTACACCTTC. Translating it yields CASSYSAGGYYGYTF.

This clonotype showed up many times. This chain uses TRBV9 with TRBJ2-1; D unclear. Germline-derived CDR1 and CDR2 are SGDLS and YYNGEE. Trimming took off 0 bases at V and 4 bases at J, with 14 bases between the two ends. The CDR3 sequence is 16 residues long. The CDR3 here is CASSVVGHLLYNEQFF. The DNA for the CDR3 is TGTGCCAGCAGCGTAGTTGGGCACCTACTTTACAATGAGCAGTTCTTC.

This clonotype was seen ten or more times. V gene TRBV29-1 combines with J gene TRBJ2-7; D gene ambiguous. Trimming pared 2 bases from V and 6 bases from J, leaving 14 bases between. In germline, CDR1 is SQVTM, CDR2 ANQGSEA. The CDR3 covers 13 residues. For the CDR3, the DNA is TGCAGCGTTGAACCGGAACTTCCCGGCGAGCAGTACTTC. This sequence encodes CSVEPELPGEQYF.

This clonotype showed up many times. The chain links TRBV7-9 to TRBJ2-3; 14 bases agree with TRBD2. Germline loops: CDR1 SEHNR, CDR2 FQNEAQ (reference sequence). V shed 5 bases and J 3 bases; nucleotides not matched to a gene: 4. This CDR3 spans 16 amino acids. CDR3 DNA: TGTGCCAGCAGCGACAGGACTAGCGGGAGGACAGATACGCAGTATTTT. The encoded protein is CASSDRTSGRTDTQYF.

The sample holds many counts of this clonotype. This chain joins TRBV27 and TRBJ1-5; tentative D call: TRBD1 (5 bases). Trimming pared 3 bases from V and 6 bases from J, leaving 9 bases between. CDR3 length equals 13 residues. Looked up from germline, CDR1 is MNHEY and CDR2 is SMNVEV (reference sequence). The chain's CDR3 is CASSFGGSQPQHF. The CDR3 DNA reads as TGTGCCAGCAGTTTTGGGGGAAGTCAGCCCCAGCATTTT.

This clonotype was counted at least ten times. The genes are TRBV24-1 and TRBJ1-1; no clear D gene. CDR1 and CDR2 (germline): KGHDR, SFDVKD. CDR3 size: 13 residues. The V end was cut by 5 bases, the J end by 2 bases, with 8 bases between. CDR3 nucleotides: TGTGCCACCAGTGCCCGGATTAACACTGAAGCTTTCTTT. Translating gives CATSARINTEAFF.

The chain is built from TRBV27 and TRBJ2-1, with 7 nucleotides matching TRBD2. This CDR3 has 13 amino acids. V dropped 5 bases and J dropped 4; count of bases not matched to a gene: 2. In germline, CDR1 is MNHEY, CDR2 SMNVEV (reference sequence). The CDR3 sequence: CASSASGYNEQFF. CDR3 nucleotide sequence: TGTGCCAGCAGTGCTAGCGGTTACAATGAGCAGTTCTTC.

This clonotype occurred many times. The rearrangement uses TRBV5-1 and TRBJ2-2; 9 bases fit TRBD1. The CDR3 sequence is 15 residues long. The V gene's germline CDR1 is SGHRS and CDR2 YFSETQ. Trimming removed 5 bases from V and 4 bases from J; junction bases left unmatched: 6. The CDR3 here is CASSFGTGSTGELFF. The CDR3 bases are TGCGCCAGCAGTTTCGGGACAGGGAGCACCGGGGAGCTGTTTTTT.